These 27 T cell receptor beta chains came from one sample sequenced in a study of CD4 and CD8 cells across lung adenocarcinoma regions. One entry per CDR3 protein results from TCRdb running MiXCR on the PCR reads. The sample holds 21,000 or so distinct CDR3 sequences, around 51% seen once. Sequences were obtained from CD8+ T cells from the center of a lung tumor. Every receptor here comes from a female donor with lung adenocarcinoma. The CD4 and CD8 labels of this study may be unreliable.

For this clonotype: No DNA is shown, since the ends of the CDR3 on it are uncertain; the CDR3 is the one TCRdb lists. The chain couples TRBV6-1 to TRBJ2-3; TRBD1 was called by the table and not checked on the DNA. Per the germline V gene, CDR1 is MNHNS and CDR2 is SASEGT. Both ends counted, the CDR3 spans 15 residues. Here the CDR3 reads CASGWGAGSTDTQYF.

This clonotype came up a few times. This chain uses TRBV7-9 with TRBJ1-1, with unresolved D. This CDR3 region has 12 residues. Trimming cost V 11 bases and J 1 base, with 11 bases left between them. Germline-derived CDR1 and CDR2 are SEHNR and FQNEAQ (reference sequence). CDR3 bases: TGTGCCGACCAGCAAGGGAACACTGAAGCTTTCTTT. Protein sequence: CADQQGNTEAFF.

The J gene is TRBJ2-5, the V gene TRBV6-1; 10 bases align to TRBD2. V was clipped by 5 bases and J by 4 bases; unmatched bases: 10. The CDR3 is 16 amino acids. Germline-derived CDR1 and CDR2 are MNHNS and SASEGT. The CDR3 spells CASSPQLAGDGETQYF. In DNA form, the CDR3 reads TGTGCCAGCAGTCCCCAGCTAGCGGGAGACGGAGAGACCCAGTACTTC.

Of note for this clonotype: The junction and the germline gene differ at one end; a read error may be behind it. The gene calls are TRBV6-1 and TRBJ2-3; 8 positions match TRBD2. The CDR3 has 16 amino acids. The germline CDR1 and CDR2 sequences are MNHNS and SASEGT. The CDR3 here is CASSEDTGGATDMQYF. The CDR3 DNA follows: TGTGCCAGCAGTGAAGACACGGGAGGGGCCACAGATATGCAGTACTTT.

V gene TRBV6-5 combines with J gene TRBJ2-3, with D perhaps TRBD2 (6 bases). The V and J ends lost 2 bases and 0 bases respectively, with 9 bases between them. The germline V gene encodes CDR1 MNHEY and CDR2 SVGAGI. CDR3 length: 15 residues. CDR3 coding DNA: TGTGCCAGCAGTTACACCGGGACTAGCACAGATACGCAGTATTTT. Translated, it gives CASSYTGTSTDTQYF.

CDR3 residues: CATGLRVKNTQYF. CDR3 DNA sequence: TGTGCCACGGGGCTGCGAGTCAAAAACACGCAGTACTTC. The chain has TRBV27 and TRBJ2-4; D is tentatively TRBD1 or TRBD2 (5 bases each). The CDR3 extends over 13 amino acids. V shed 10 bases and J shed 13 bases, with 23 bases lying between them. Per germline, CDR1 MNHEY and CDR2 SMNVEV (reference sequence).

This clonotype has just one count. The V call is TRBV10-1, the J call TRBJ2-4, with D perhaps matching TRBD1 or TRBD2 (5 bases each). The CDR3 has 14 residues. Germline lookup yields CDR1 WNHNN and CDR2 SYGVQD (reference sequence). In DNA form, the CDR3 reads TGCGGCGGCACGGGGCAGTGGGCCAAAAACATTCAGTACTTC. Translation gives CGGTGQWAKNIQYF.

The J gene is TRBJ2-5, the V gene TRBV6-1; the D call may be TRBD1 or TRBD2 (5 bases each). Matching the DNA end better, TRBJ2-4 makes the J call doubtful. CDR1 and CDR2 (germline): MNHNS, SASEGT. This CDR3 is built from 13 residues. CDR3 bases: TGTGCCAGCAGTCCGCCAGGGACGAACATTCAGTACTTC. This gives the protein CASSPPGTNIQYF.

Written as DNA, the CDR3 is TGTGCCATCAAATATAGCGGGAGGGCCCGGGATACCCAGTACTTC. It encodes CAIKYSGRARDTQYF. V is TRBV10-3 and J is TRBJ2-5; 11 bases match TRBD2. This CDR3 is 15 amino acids long. V was clipped by 7 bases and J by 8 bases; unmatched bases: 12. Germline V lookup: CDR1 ENHRY, CDR2 SYGVKD.

This clonotype came up a few times. The rearrangement links TRBV12-3 or TRBV12-4 to TRBJ2-1, with 12 bases fitting TRBD2. The CDR3 is made up of 16 amino acids. Trimming removed 0 bases from V and 7 bases from J; junction bases left unmatched: 4. The CDR3 region has the DNA TGTGCCAGCAGTTTAGCCGGACTAGCGGGAAGGAATGAGCAGTTCTTC. Its translation: CASSLAGLAGRNEQFF.

This rearrangement joins TRBV10-3 to TRBJ2-1; 10 bases line up with TRBD2. This CDR3 contains 15 residues. Germline CDR1 and CDR2: ENHRY and SYGVKD. V trimming: 3 bases; J trimming: 12 bases; junction bases outside the gene matches: 11. The CDR3 loop reads CAISDGAGGGTGQFF. In DNA, the CDR3 is TGTGCCATCAGTGACGGAGCGGGAGGGGGGACTGGGCAGTTCTTC.

The CDR3 nucleotides read TGTGCCAGCAGCCCCCACCAGGGGACAGAGACCCAGTACTTC. Its protein product is CASSPHQGTETQYF. V usage is TRBV27 and J usage is TRBJ2-1, with a tentative D call TRBD1 (6 bases). With the DNA end fitting TRBJ2-5 better, the J assignment may be wrong. The CDR3 has 14 residues. From germline, CDR1 is MNHEY and CDR2 SMNVEV (reference sequence).

J is TRBJ2-3 and V is TRBV27; TRBD1 is a possible D gene (6 bases). The CDR3 runs 11 residues. Per the germline V gene, CDR1 is MNHEY and CDR2 is SMNVEV (reference sequence). CDR3 sequence: CGRGAPDTQYF. The CDR3, as DNA: TGTGGCAGGGGTGCTCCAGATACGCAGTATTTT.

The rearrangement uses TRBV7-2 and TRBJ2-3, with 10 bases aligning to TRBD2. CDR3 size: 16 residues. J lost 4 bases, V lost 0 bases, and 4 bases had no gene match. The V gene's germline CDR1 is SGHTA and CDR2 FQGNSA. The CDR3 here is CASSLALAGRADTQYF. The CDR3 DNA sequence: TGTGCCAGCAGCTTAGCACTAGCGGGGAGAGCAGATACGCAGTATTTT.

The rearrangement links TRBV6-5 to TRBJ2-3; TRBD2 matches at 8 bases. Germline V lookup: CDR1 MNHEY, CDR2 SVGAGI. CDR3 length: 15 amino acids. J was trimmed by 9 bases and V by 8 bases; bases with no gene match: 16. As DNA, the CDR3 is TGTGCCAGCGTTGAGGGAGCGGGAGCCAAAAACACGCAGTATTTT. Its translation is CASVEGAGAKNTQYF.

Sample share makes this clonotype medium-sized. The chain couples TRBV6-1 to TRBJ1-3; D remains unclear. Germline-derived CDR1 and CDR2 are MNHNS and SASEGT. Trimming took 2 bases from V and 3 from J, leaving 11 bases between them. The length of the CDR3 is 15 residues. DNA for the CDR3: TGTGCCAGCAGTGAACTGGGGTTATATGGAAACACCATATATTTT. Its translation: CASSELGLYGNTIYF.

This clonotype was observed at least ten times. V gene TRBV4-1 combines with J gene TRBJ2-1; 8 bases agree with TRBD2. V shed 5 bases, J shed 2 bases, and the junction held 11 bases outside the gene matches. The germline CDR1 and CDR2 sequences are MGHRA and YSYEKL. The CDR3 totals 17 residues. As DNA, the CDR3 is TGCGCCAGCAGCTCGGGTAGTTTAGCGGGACCCTACAATGAGCAGTTCTTC. It specifies CASSSGSLAGPYNEQFF.

The J gene is TRBJ1-4, the V gene TRBV23-1; 9 bases are a match to TRBD1. TRBV23-1 has ORF status, its function being uncertain. This CDR3 has 15 residues. V gave up 2 bases and J gave up 8 bases; unmatched junction bases: 6. The DNA for the CDR3 is TGCGCCAGCAGTCAAGAGACAGGGGGTGACGAAAAACTGTTTTTT. It codes for CASSQETGGDEKLFF.

A remark on this clonotype: A junction end diverges from the germline sequence, so it may reflect a read error. The V call is TRBV10-3, the J call TRBJ2-5; the D call may be TRBD1 or TRBD2 (6 bases each). Germline V lookup: CDR1 ENHRY, CDR2 SYGVKD. The CDR3 has 15 residues. The CDR3 protein is CAMGEGGRGQETQYF. The CDR3 DNA follows: TGTGCCATGGGTGAGGGGGGCCGAGGCCAAGAGACCCAGTATTTC.

In regard to this clonotype: Relative to the germline gene, one junction end is altered; a read error may explain this. This chain joins TRBV27 and TRBJ2-4; D unclear. The CDR3 extends over 13 amino acids. Germline CDR1 is MNHEY and CDR2 is SMNVEV (reference sequence). This CDR3 is CATRVRAKNMQYF. CDR3 nucleotides: TGCGCCACCCGGGTTAGAGCCAAAAATATGCAGTACTTC.

The CDR3 here is CASSQGRRQPGRTPENSPLHF. The CDR3, as DNA: TGTGCCAGCAGCCAAGGCCGGCGGCAGCCCGGTAGAACCCCCGAAAATTCACCCCTCCACTTT. This sequence joins TRBV4-2 and TRBJ1-6; no clear D gene. The CDR3 is 21 residues long. CDR1 and CDR2 from the germline V gene are LGHNA and YNFKEQ. Trimming cost V 1 base and J 7 bases, with 29 bases left between them.

The chain combines TRBV27 with TRBJ2-1; 12 bases are a match to TRBD2. The CDR3 covers 16 residues. Germline loops: CDR1 MNHEY, CDR2 SMNVEV (reference sequence). V dropped 6 bases and J dropped 7; count of bases not matched to a gene: 10. As DNA, the CDR3 is TGTGCCAGCAGCTCGGGGAGACTAGCGGGAGAGAATGAGCAGTTCTTC. Translated, it gives CASSSGRLAGENEQFF.

This clonotype is judged medium-sized. CDR3 sequence reads: CASSSPGGNTDTQYF. CDR3 bases: TGTGCCAGCAGCTCCCCCGGCGGAAACACAGATACGCAGTATTTT. V gene TRBV6-1 combines with J gene TRBJ2-3; D gene uncertain. Deletions cut 6 bases from V and 2 bases from J, with 15 bases between. Germline V gene lookup returns CDR1 MNHNS and CDR2 SASEGT. This CDR3 is 15 amino acids long.

The chain joins TRBV27 to TRBJ2-4; weak D call: TRBD2 (6 bases). Trimming removed 11 bases from V and 13 bases from J, with 24 bases in between. CDR3 size: 13 residues. Per germline, CDR1 MNHEY and CDR2 SMNVEV (reference sequence). DNA of the CDR3: TGTGCCCTCGGAGGGTGTGTCGAAGACACCCAGTACTTC. Amino acid sequence: CALGGCVEDTQYF.

This clonotype was detected only once. Relative to the germline gene, one junction end is altered; a read error may explain this. V and J are TRBV6-5 and TRBJ2-2; TRBD2 might be the D (7 bases). The CDR3 loop spans 16 amino acids. Germline V gene sequence: CDR1 MNHEY, CDR2 SVGAGI. The CDR3 loop reads CASSYYPPPGAGELFF. The CDR3, as DNA: TGTGCCAGCAGTTACTACCCCCCCCCAGGGGCGGGGGAGCTGTTCTTT.

The sample holds one count of this clonotype. A junction end diverges from the germline sequence, so it may reflect a read error. The rearrangement joins TRBV6-1 to TRBJ1-2; TRBD1 matches at 12 bases. The CDR3 has 15 amino acids. Germline lookup yields CDR1 MNHNS and CDR2 SASEGT. The CDR3 DNA follows: TGTGCCAGCAGCGAAGCCGGGACAGGGGGCAATGGCTACACCTTC. Translation gives CASSEAGTGGNGYTF.

The V and J genes are TRBV5-1 and TRBJ2-1, with 14 bases identical to TRBD2. Germline V gene lookup returns CDR1 SGHRS and CDR2 YFSETQ. CDR3 length: 16 residues. Trimming took 4 bases from V and 7 from J; bases not matched to a gene: 7. As DNA, the CDR3 is TGCGCCAGCAGCGGGGGACTAGCGGGAGCTTTGAATGAGCAGTTCTTC. This gives the protein CASSGGLAGALNEQFF.